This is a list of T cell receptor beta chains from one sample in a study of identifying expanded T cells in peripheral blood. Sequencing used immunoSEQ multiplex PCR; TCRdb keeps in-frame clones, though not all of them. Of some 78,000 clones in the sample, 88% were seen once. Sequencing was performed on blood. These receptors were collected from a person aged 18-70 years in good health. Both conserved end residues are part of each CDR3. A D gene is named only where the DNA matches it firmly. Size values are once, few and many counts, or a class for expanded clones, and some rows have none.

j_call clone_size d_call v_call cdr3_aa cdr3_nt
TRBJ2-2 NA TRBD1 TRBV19 CASSRGTGRHYGFTGELFF TGTGCCAGTAGTAGAGGGACAGGCCGACATTACGGGTTCACCGGGGAGCTGTTTTTT
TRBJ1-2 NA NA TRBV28 CASSLGRGPWGYTF TGTGCCAGCAGTTTGGGGAGGGGCCCTTGGGGCTACACCTTC
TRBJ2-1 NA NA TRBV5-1 CASSSASSYNEQFF TGCGCCAGCAGCTCGGCAAGCTCCTACAATGAGCAGTTCTTC
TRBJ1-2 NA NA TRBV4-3 CASSQVRGSNYGYTF TGCGCCAGCAGCCAAGTCAGGGGTTCCAACTATGGCTACACCTTC
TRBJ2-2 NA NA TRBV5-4 CASSLDRANTGELFF TGTGCCAGCAGCTTGGACAGGGCGAACACCGGGGAGCTGTTTTTT
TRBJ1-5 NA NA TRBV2 CASSQERNQPQHF TGTGCCAGCAGCCAGGAACGCAATCAGCCCCAGCATTTT
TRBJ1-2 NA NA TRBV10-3 CAIKGTDNYGYTF TGTGCCATAAAGGGGACTGACAACTATGGCTACACCTTC
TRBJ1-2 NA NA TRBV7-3 CASSPGRNYGYTF TGTGCCAGCAGCCCAGGTCGGAACTATGGCTACACCTTC
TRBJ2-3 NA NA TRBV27 CASSLTGGAVTDTQYF TGTGCCAGCAGTTTAACTGGCGGGGCCGTAACAGATACGCAGTATTTT
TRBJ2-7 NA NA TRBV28 CASKTIRSSYEQYF TGTGCCAGCAAAACAATCCGCAGTTCCTACGAGCAGTACTTC
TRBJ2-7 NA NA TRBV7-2 CASRPSGRFHEQYF TGTGCCAGCCGCCCCTCAGGGAGGTTCCACGAGCAGTACTTC
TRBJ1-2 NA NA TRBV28 CASSPRQHTNYGYTF TGTGCCAGCAGCCCGAGACAGCACACCAACTATGGCTACACCTTC
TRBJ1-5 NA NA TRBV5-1 CASSRDRNQPQHF TGCGCCAGCAGCCGGGACCGAAATCAGCCCCAGCATTTT
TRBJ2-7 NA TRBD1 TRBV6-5 CASSRDRESEQYF TGTGCCAGCAGCCGGGACAGGGAAAGCGAGCAGTACTTC
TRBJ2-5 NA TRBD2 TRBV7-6 CASSLGLLAGAGPGETQYF TGTGCCAGCAGCTTAGGGCTACTAGCGGGAGCCGGGCCAGGAGAGACCCAGTACTTC
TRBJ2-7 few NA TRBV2 CASSSSYEQYF TGTGCCAGCAGTAGTTCCTACGAGCAGTACTTC
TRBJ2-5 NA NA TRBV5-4 CASSFWLGETQYF TGTGCCAGCAGCTTCTGGTTGGGGGAGACCCAGTACTTC
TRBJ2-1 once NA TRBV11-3 CASSPGGGHNEQFF TGTGCCAGCAGCCCGGGGGGCGGCCACAATGAGCAGTTCTTC
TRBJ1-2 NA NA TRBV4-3 CASSQELPRVGSFYGYTF TGCGCCAGCAGCCAAGAGCTTCCGAGGGTCGGGAGCTTTTATGGCTACACCTTC
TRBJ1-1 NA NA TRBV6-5 CASSYRGENTEAFF TGTGCCAGCAGCTACCGGGGGGAGAACACTGAAGCTTTCTTT
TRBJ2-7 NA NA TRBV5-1 CASSLRAPSYEQYF TGCGCCAGCAGCTTGAGGGCTCCTAGCTACGAGCAGTACTTC
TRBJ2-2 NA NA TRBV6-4 CASRDNTGELFF TGTGCCAGCAGGGACAACACCGGGGAGCTGTTTTTT
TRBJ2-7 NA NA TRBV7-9 CASSLSGTTYEQYF TGTGCCAGCAGCTTATCAGGGACAACCTACGAGCAGTACTTC
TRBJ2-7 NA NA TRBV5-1 CASSLAGSRVYEQYF TGCGCCAGCAGCTTGGCCGGGAGCAGGGTCTACGAGCAGTACTTC
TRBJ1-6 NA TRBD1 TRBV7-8 CASSTRTGNNSPLHF TGTGCCAGCAGCACTCGGACAGGGAATAATTCACCCCTCCACTTT
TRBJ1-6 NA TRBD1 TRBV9 CASSPRLEQGGDSPLHF TGTGCCAGCAGCCCCCGCTTGGAACAGGGGGGGGATTCACCCCTCCACTTT
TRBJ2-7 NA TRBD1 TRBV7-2 CASSGLNRGDHEQYF TGTGCCAGCAGCGGACTTAACAGGGGGGATCACGAGCAGTACTTC
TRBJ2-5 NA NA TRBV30 CAWSVGNGQETQYF TGTGCCTGGAGTGTAGGCAACGGCCAAGAGACCCAGTACTTC
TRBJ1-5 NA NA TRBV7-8 CASSLDGYSNQPQHF TGTGCCAGCAGCTTAGATGGCTATAGCAATCAGCCCCAGCATTTT
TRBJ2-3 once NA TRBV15 CATSRVGSLPGPSTDTQYF TGTGCCACCAGCAGAGTCGGATCTTTACCGGGACCTAGCACAGATACGCAGTATTTT
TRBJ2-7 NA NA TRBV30 CAWTGAGGNRYEQYF TGTGCCTGGACCGGGGCTGGAGGGAACCGTTACGAGCAGTACTTC
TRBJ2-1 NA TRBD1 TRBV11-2 CASSSSYLAGGTYNEQFF TGTGCCAGCAGCTCCTCTTATTTGGCAGGGGGCACCTACAATGAGCAGTTCTTC
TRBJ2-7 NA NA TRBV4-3 CASSQGPSSFYEQYF TGCGCCAGCAGCCAGGGTCCCTCTTCGTTCTACGAGCAGTACTTC
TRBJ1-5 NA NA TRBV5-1 CASSLGVRGGNQPQHF TGCGCCAGCAGCTTGGGGGTTAGAGGGGGCAATCAGCCCCAGCATTTT
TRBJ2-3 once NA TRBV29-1 CSVLSGNTQYF TGCAGCGTTCTTAGCGGAAATACGCAGTATTTT
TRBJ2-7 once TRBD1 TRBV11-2 CASSPTTGTGGDHPYEQYF TGTGCCAGCAGCCCGACCACCGGGACAGGGGGCGATCATCCCTACGAGCAGTACTTC
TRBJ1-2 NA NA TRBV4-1 CASSQVVGTDTFNYGYTF TGCGCCAGCAGCCAAGTGGTAGGGACGGATACTTTTAACTATGGCTACACCTTC
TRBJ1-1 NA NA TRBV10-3 CAISDGVEAFF TGTGCCATCAGTGATGGAGTTGAAGCTTTCTTT
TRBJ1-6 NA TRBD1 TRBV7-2 CASSSRTGQGNSPLHF TGTGCCAGCAGCTCACGAACGGGACAGGGCAATTCACCCCTCCACTTT
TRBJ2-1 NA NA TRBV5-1 CASSLNLPTGSYNEQFF TGCGCCAGCAGCTTGAATCTCCCTACGGGCTCCTACAATGAGCAGTTCTTC
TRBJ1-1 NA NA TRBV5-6 CASSLGLYTEAFF TGTGCCAGCAGCTTGGGCTTGTACACTGAAGCTTTCTTT
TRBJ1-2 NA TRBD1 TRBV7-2 CASRAGQGANYGYTF TGTGCCAGCAGGGCGGGACAGGGGGCTAACTATGGCTACACCTTC
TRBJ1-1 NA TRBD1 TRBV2 CASRTGRNTEAFF TGTGCCAGCAGGACAGGGAGGAACACTGAAGCTTTCTTT
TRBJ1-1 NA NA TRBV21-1 CASSNRCLQNEAFF TGTGCCAGCAGCAATCGGTGTTTGCAGAATGAAGCTTTCTTT
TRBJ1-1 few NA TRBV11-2 CASSLSFLNTEAFF TGTGCCAGCAGCTTATCTTTCCTAAACACTGAAGCTTTCTTT
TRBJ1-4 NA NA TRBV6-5 CASSYSTAGTGEKLFF TGTGCCAGCAGTTACTCGACGGCAGGCACGGGGGAAAAACTGTTTTTT
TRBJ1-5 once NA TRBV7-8 CASSFGQGVNQPQHF TGTGCCAGCAGCTTTGGGCAGGGAGTCAATCAGCCCCAGCATTTT
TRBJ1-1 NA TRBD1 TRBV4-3 CASSQGIGQGAEAFF TGCGCCAGCAGCCAAGGCATAGGACAGGGCGCTGAAGCTTTCTTT
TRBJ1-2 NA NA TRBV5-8 CASSPSPYRWDNYGYTF TGTGCCAGCAGCCCGTCGCCTTACAGGTGGGATAACTATGGCTACACCTTC